Following are 30 T cell receptor beta chains from one sample sequenced in a study of cytomegalovirus exposure and HLA in healthy donors. The PCR contained 60 Vbeta and 13 Jbeta primers. The method was immunoSEQ multiplex PCR; TCRdb's version includes in-frame clones alone and lacks a portion of them. The profile shows 110,000 to 150,000 clones, approximately 72% of them singletons. Source material: PBMCs. These receptors all come from a man aged 40-49 years in good health and CMV-seronegative.

This chain's CDR3 is CASSDGRNTIYF. Written as DNA, the CDR3 is TGTGCCAGCAGTGACGGTAGAAACACCATATATTTT. V is TRBV2 and J is TRBJ1-3; D unresolved. CDR1 is SNHLY and CDR2 is FYNNEI in the germline V gene. Trimming took 3 bases from V and 5 from J, leaving 5 bases between them. The CDR3 totals 12 residues. Supplemented by reference TRBV2 and TRBJ1-3, the full variable domain reads EPEVTQTPSHQVTQMGQEVILRCVPISNHLYFYWYRQILGQKVEFLVSFYNNEISEKSEIFDDQFSVERPDGSNFTLKIRSTKLEDSAMYFCASSDGRNTIYFGEGSWLTVV.

The V call is TRBV27, the J call TRBJ1-6; 7 nucleotides line up with TRBD1. V shed 5 bases, J shed 10 bases, and the junction held 8 bases outside the gene matches. Per the germline V gene, CDR1 is MNHEY and CDR2 is SMNVEV (reference sequence). The CDR3 extends over 14 amino acids. The DNA for the CDR3 is TGTGCCAGCAGTCTCACAGGGGTTAACTCACCCCTCCACTTT. Amino acid sequence: CASSLTGVNSPLHF.

This clone has a handful of counts. The gene calls are TRBV5-1 and TRBJ1-2; D perhaps matches TRBD1 (6 bases). Germline V gene data show CDR1 as SGHRS and CDR2 as YFSETQ. Deletions cut 7 bases from V and 2 bases from J, with 18 bases between. There are 15 residues in the CDR3. The CDR3 loop is CASATTPQGNYGYTF. The CDR3 DNA sequence: TGCGCCAGCGCAACTACGCCACAGGGAAACTATGGCTACACCTTC. The full variable domain, rest sourced from reference TRBV5-1 and TRBJ1-2, is KAGVTQTPRYLIKTRGQQVTLSCSPISGHRSVSWYQQTPGQGLQFLFEYFSETQRNKGNFPGRFSGRQFSNSRSEMNVSTLELGDSALYLCASATTPQGNYGYTFGSGTRLTVV.

This chain links TRBV7-8 with TRBJ2-7; 9 bases are shared with TRBD2. Germline V gene sequence: CDR1 SGHVS, CDR2 FQNEAQ. The V segment lost 0 bases and the J segment 4 bases; nucleotides outside the gene matches: 7. The CDR3 sequence is 16 residues long. The CDR3 loop reads CASSLATSGRTYEQYF. In DNA form, the CDR3 reads TGTGCCAGCAGCTTAGCGACTAGCGGAAGAACTTACGAGCAGTACTTC.

The rearrangement joins TRBV7-6 to TRBJ2-7, with TRBD1 matching over 11 bases. This CDR3 contains 16 residues. With 1 base clipped from V and 6 bases from J, the junction kept 8 bases outside the gene matches. From germline, CDR1 is SGHVS and CDR2 FNYEAQ. CDR3 protein: CASSLGVGTGGREQYF. In nucleotides, the CDR3 is TGTGCCAGCAGCTTAGGGGTCGGGACAGGGGGTCGCGAGCAGTACTTC.

This chain links TRBV29-1 with TRBJ2-2; D gene uncertain. Germline lookup yields CDR1 SQVTM and CDR2 ANQGSEA. Trimming removed 5 bases from V and 13 bases from J, with 17 bases in between. The CDR3 runs to 12 residues. The DNA for the CDR3 is TGCAGCGTTTCGAGTGGGTCAGACTCGCTGTTTTTT. It encodes CSVSSGSDSLFF.

The CDR3 bases are TGTGCCAGGGGACAGAAGAATAACTATGGCTACACCTTC. Protein product: CARGQKNNYGYTF. The chain is built from TRBV2 and TRBJ1-2; TRBD1 aligns across 7 bases. This CDR3 comprises 13 residues. V shed 9 bases, J shed 1 base, and the junction held 5 bases outside the gene matches. Per the germline V gene, CDR1 is SNHLY and CDR2 is FYNNEI.

As concerns this clone: A read error may produce the germline difference seen at one junction end. The J gene is TRBJ2-5, the V gene TRBV7-9; TRBD2 aligns across 12 bases. CDR1 SEHNR and CDR2 FQNEAQ come from the germline V gene (reference sequence). The CDR3 totals 16 residues. The CDR3 reads CSSSSRLAGVEETQYF. The CDR3 bases are TGTTCCAGCAGCTCCAGACTAGCGGGAGTTGAGGAGACCCAGTACTTC.

This sequence joins TRBV6-1 and TRBJ1-5; possibly TRBD1 for D (5 bases). The CDR3 is made up of 14 amino acids. Trimming took 5 bases from V and 2 from J, leaving 10 bases between them. CDR1 and CDR2 from the germline V gene are MNHNS and SASEGT. This CDR3 is CASSLTGGNQPQHF. CDR3 nucleotides: TGTGCCAGCAGTCTCACAGGAGGCAATCAGCCCCAGCATTTT.

V usage is TRBV30 and J usage is TRBJ2-7; maybe TRBD2 (7 bases). Germline CDR1 is GTSNPN and CDR2 is SVGIG (reference sequence). The length of the CDR3 is 13 residues. The CDR3 spells CAHQGGGLDEQYF. The CDR3 DNA reads TGTGCTCACCAAGGGGGAGGGCTCGACGAGCAGTACTTC.

Comment on this clone: At one boundary the junction diverges from the germline segment, which might be a read error. This sequence joins TRBV4-1 and TRBJ1-5; 9 positions agree with TRBD1. Germline V gene data show CDR1 as MGHRA and CDR2 as YSYEKL. The CDR3 has 15 residues. CDR3 sequence reads: CASSPRGQGNQPQNF. In DNA, the CDR3 is TGCGCCAGCAGCCCTAGGGGACAGGGCAATCAGCCCCAGAATTTT.

In the case of this clone: The sample holds other DNA sequences that translate to the same CDR3. V is TRBV7-2 and J is TRBJ1-2; TRBD1 agrees at 9 bases. The CDR3 loop spans 13 amino acids. The germline V gene has CDR1 SGHTA and CDR2 FQGNSA. V lost 5 bases and J lost 7; bases outside the gene matches: 5. The CDR3 sequence is CASSTGTGFGYTF. CDR3 nucleotide sequence: TGTGCCAGCAGCACCGGGACAGGGTTTGGCTACACCTTC.

The chain carries TRBV5-1 and TRBJ1-2; D not resolved. This CDR3 comprises 11 residues. The ends were cut back, 2 bases at V and 7 bases at J, with 6 bases in the middle. CDR1 is SGHRS and CDR2 is YFSETQ in the germline V gene. The CDR3 nucleotides are TGCGCCAGCAGCTTTGGAGCTGGCTACACCTTC. Residues: CASSFGAGYTF.

The V gene is TRBV6-6, the J gene TRBJ1-1, with D possibly being TRBD1 (6 bases). The CDR3 is made up of 14 amino acids. The germline V gene encodes CDR1 MNHNY and CDR2 SVGAGI (reference sequence). V was shortened by 5 bases and J by 1 base, with 11 bases between the two germline ends. The CDR3 reads CASSRQATNTEAFF. DNA of the CDR3: TGTGCCAGCAGTAGACAGGCGACGAACACTGAAGCTTTCTTT.

This sequence joins TRBV20-1 and TRBJ2-7; D not resolved. V lost 3 bases to trimming and J lost 2 bases, with 2 bases between them. This CDR3 is 10 amino acids long. Germline V gene sequence: CDR1 DFQATT, CDR2 SNEGSKA (reference sequence). CDR3 DNA sequence: TGCAGTGCTAGCGCCTACGAGCAGTACTTC. Translated: CSASAYEQYF.

This chain connects TRBV7-2 to TRBJ2-3, with 10 nucleotides matching TRBD2. Germline CDR1 is SGHTA and CDR2 is FQGNSA. J gave up 3 bases and V 1 base, and 4 bases lay outside the gene matches. This CDR3 region has 16 residues. CDR3 nucleotide sequence: TGTGCCAGCAGCTTAGGGCCGGGACTAGCGACAGATACGCAGTATTTT. Translating gives CASSLGPGLATDTQYF.

The chain uses TRBV28 and TRBJ2-7; 8 bases fit TRBD1. V shed 4 bases and J 3 bases; nucleotides not matched to a gene: 5. Germline loops: CDR1 MDHEN, CDR2 SYDVKM. CDR3 length equals 14 residues. DNA for the CDR3: TGTGCCAGCAGTTCCGGGACAGGAGTCTACGAGCAGTACTTC. This gives the protein CASSSGTGVYEQYF.

The chain joins TRBV30 to TRBJ2-5, with TRBD2 matching 11 bases. This CDR3 region has 13 residues. Germline loops: CDR1 GTSNPN, CDR2 SVGIG (reference sequence). The V and J ends lost 3 bases and 7 bases, in that order; junction bases with no gene match: 4. CDR3 in amino acids: CAWRLAGVGTQYF. In DNA, the CDR3 is TGTGCCTGGAGACTAGCGGGAGTGGGGACCCAGTACTTC.

V gene TRBV13 combines with J gene TRBJ1-1; TRBD1 agrees at 7 bases. The CDR3 is made up of 15 amino acids. Losses at the gene ends were 0 bases for V and 1 base for J; bases not matched to a gene: 2. CDR1 and CDR2 from the germline V gene are PRHDT and FYEKMQ (reference sequence). CDR3 sequence reads: CASSLGGTENTEAFF. The CDR3 DNA reads TGTGCCAGCAGCTTAGGAGGGACAGAGAACACTGAAGCTTTCTTT.

V is TRBV5-1 and J is TRBJ2-2; D is unresolved. The V end lost 4 bases, the J end lost 0 bases, and 13 bases lay between the germline ends. Germline V gene sequence: CDR1 SGHRS, CDR2 YFSETQ. The CDR3 runs to 16 residues. The CDR3 protein is CASSLDGSPNTGELFF. CDR3 nucleotide sequence: TGCGCCAGCAGCCTTGACGGGTCCCCGAACACCGGGGAGCTGTTTTTT.

This rearrangement joins TRBV4-1 to TRBJ2-5, with a tentative D call TRBD2 (7 bases). This CDR3 comprises 15 residues. The V and J ends lost 2 bases and 3 bases respectively, with 13 bases between them. Germline CDR1 and CDR2: MGHRA and YSYEKL. In DNA, the CDR3 is TGCGCCAGCAGCCAATCCCGGGGGGCGAAAGAGACCCAGTACTTC. Protein product: CASSQSRGAKETQYF.

This clone came up a few times. The V and J genes are TRBV4-1 and TRBJ2-3, with TRBD2 matching over 12 bases. The CDR3 loop spans 17 amino acids. The germline V gene has CDR1 MGHRA and CDR2 YSYEKL. The V and J ends lost 5 bases and 2 bases, in that order; junction bases with no gene match: 8. CDR3 amino acids: CASSYRLAGEPTDTQYF. In DNA form, the CDR3 reads TGCGCCAGCAGCTACCGACTAGCGGGGGAGCCCACAGATACGCAGTATTTT.

The chain recombines TRBV15 with TRBJ1-5, with TRBD1 identical over 8 bases. The CDR3 runs to 17 residues. Germline CDR1 LNHNV, CDR2 YYDKDF (reference sequence). V was clipped by 1 base and J by 1 base; unmatched bases: 6. Written as DNA, the CDR3 is TGTGCCACCAGCAGAGGGACAGGGACGAGAAGCAATCAGCCCCAGCATTTT. Protein product: CATSRGTGTRSNQPQHF.

The CDR3 DNA reads TGTGCCAGCAGCCTCAGGGGGAATCCTGGAAACACCATATATTTT. Encoded protein: CASSLRGNPGNTIYF. V is TRBV2 and J is TRBJ1-3, with 7 bases identical to TRBD1. Germline CDR1 and CDR2: SNHLY and FYNNEI. The CDR3 consists of 15 residues. Trimming took 6 bases from V and 2 from J; bases not matched to a gene: 7.

The chain joins TRBV7-6 to TRBJ2-1, with D perhaps matching TRBD2 (5 bases). V was cut by 4 bases and J by 1 base, with 14 bases left in between. Germline loops: CDR1 SGHVS, CDR2 FNYEAQ. The CDR3 spans 16 residues. The CDR3 reads CASSSLLVRSYNEQFF. The CDR3 bases are TGTGCCAGCAGCTCATTACTAGTTAGATCCTACAATGAGCAGTTCTTC.

V gene TRBV6-1 combines with J gene TRBJ2-7; D is perhaps TRBD2 (5 bases). The CDR3 length is 14 residues. Germline CDR1 MNHNS, CDR2 SASEGT. Trimming took 2 bases from V and 5 from J, leaving 13 bases between them. The CDR3 coding sequence is TGTGCCAGCAGTGAATCCACTGGGAGACACGAGCAGTACTTC. Translation: CASSESTGRHEQYF.

This chain links TRBV9 with TRBJ2-5; 10 nucleotides align to TRBD2. CDR1 and CDR2 (germline): SGDLS, YYNGEE. V gave up 6 bases and J gave up 2 bases; unmatched junction bases: 7. CDR3 length equals 15 residues. The CDR3 protein is CASTQTSGRQETQYF. The CDR3 nucleotides are TGTGCCAGCACCCAGACTAGCGGGCGACAAGAGACCCAGTACTTC.

The chain uses TRBV7-6 and TRBJ1-2, with TRBD1 identical over 8 bases. The trim removed 5 bases at V and 6 bases at J, leaving 8 bases unmatched. The CDR3 runs to 14 residues. The germline V gene encodes CDR1 SGHVS and CDR2 FNYEAQ. CDR3 loop: CASSLDGTGNGYTF. DNA of the CDR3: TGTGCCAGCAGCCTTGATGGGACAGGAAATGGCTACACCTTC.

This chain uses TRBV11-1 with TRBJ2-3; D might be TRBD2 (6 bases). V was cut by 5 bases and J by 4 bases, with 13 bases left in between. Germline CDR1 and CDR2: SGHAT and FQDESV (reference sequence). This CDR3 is 14 amino acids long. DNA for the CDR3: TGTGCCAGCAGCCCCCCGGCGGGGCCAGATACGCAGTATTTT. It codes for CASSPPAGPDTQYF.

The chain links TRBV18 to TRBJ2-2; D may be TRBD1 (6 bases). V lost 3 bases and J lost 2, with 10 bases in between. CDR1 is KGHSH, CDR2 LQKENI, per germline. The CDR3 runs 15 residues. The CDR3 loop reads CASSPWTANTGELFF. For the CDR3, the DNA is TGTGCCAGCTCACCCTGGACAGCTAACACCGGGGAGCTGTTTTTT. Supplemented by reference TRBV18 and TRBJ2-2, the full variable domain reads NAGVMQNPRHLVRRRGQEARLRCSPMKGHSHVYWYRQLPEEGLKFMVYLQKENIIDESGMPKERFSAEFPKEGPSILRIQQVVRGDSAAYFCASSPWTANTGELFFGEGSRLTVL.